Included here is one TCR beta chain sequence, with context. The antigen is unknown. This sample is drawn from a study of cytotoxic CD8 clonotypes in ibrutinib-treated CLL. Looking at the study overall: Responses: approximately 24 partial, 2 complete; after median around 64 months, about 14 stayed remitted, roughly 12 progressed. Collecting the response samples happened after a median 12 months of treatment, with a range of 6 to 36. Points from the study as a whole: On treatment, the uncommon public clonotypes contracted or remained stable. Having risen at ibrutinib response, clonality had fallen back toward baseline by progression.

Profiled with immunoSEQ multiplex PCR; TCRdb holds only in-frame clones, not every one. The sample shows more than 85,000 clones, roughly three quarters of them seen only once. The TCR comes from a human donor with chronic lymphocytic leukemia. The source material was PBMCs, sampled after 24 months of ibrutinib treatment.

The CDR3 loop is CASSTGTFSGQPQHF. The CDR3 DNA is TGTGCCAGCAGTACCGGGACCTTCAGCGGTCAGCCCCAGCATTTT. V and J are TRBV28 and TRBJ1-5; the D gene is possibly TRBD1 (5 bases). This CDR3 region has 15 residues. Trimming shortened V by 5 bases and J by 6 bases, and 17 bases separated the two germline ends. Germline loops: CDR1 MDHEN, CDR2 SYDVKM.